This T cell receptor beta chain was documented in a study of control samples from healthy donors and cancer patients. This CDR3 is built from 14 residues. Trimming cost V 8 bases and J 8 bases, with 18 bases left between them. Germline CDR1 is MNHEY and CDR2 is SVGAGI. Libraries were prepared by immunoSEQ multiplex PCR; TCRdb keeps only in-frame clonotypes and omits some of them. The sample has 90,000 to 100,000 clones, about four fifths seen once. Sequenced material: blood. This chain uses TRBV6-5 with TRBJ1-4; D not certain. The clonotype was recovered from a woman under 40 in good health. The CDR3 region has the DNA TGTGCCAGCGGATTAGGAGGGAAAGACGAAAAACTGTTTTTT. As protein: CASGLGGKDEKLFF.